Included here is one TCR beta chain sequence, with context. Antigen unknown. V was shortened by 2 bases and J by 8 bases, with 12 bases between the two germline ends. The CDR3 totals 13 residues. The V gene's germline CDR1 is MRHNA and CDR2 SNTAGT. The data are from a study of PD-1 blockade in mismatch repair-deficient tumors. Produced via immunoSEQ multiplex PCR; TCRdb's table is partial and in-frame only. The sample contains some 15,000 clones, 70% to 90% of which appear only once. As to time point: identical approximately eleven-day culture without peptide (control). Three pembrolizumab responders had their TCRs sequenced. Cells were stimulated around ten days with each of seven or eight ELISpot-reactive neoantigens.

The origin of this receptor is an adult with mismatch repair-deficient cancer. This chain uses TRBV6-4 with TRBJ1-1, with D possibly TRBD1 on 5 matching bases. Sequencing was performed on cells cultured in vitro, taken from a patient treated with pembrolizumab. CDR3 bases: TGTGCCAGCAGTGACATGGGGGGATCCGAAGCTTTCTTT. Its protein product is CASSDMGGSEAFF.